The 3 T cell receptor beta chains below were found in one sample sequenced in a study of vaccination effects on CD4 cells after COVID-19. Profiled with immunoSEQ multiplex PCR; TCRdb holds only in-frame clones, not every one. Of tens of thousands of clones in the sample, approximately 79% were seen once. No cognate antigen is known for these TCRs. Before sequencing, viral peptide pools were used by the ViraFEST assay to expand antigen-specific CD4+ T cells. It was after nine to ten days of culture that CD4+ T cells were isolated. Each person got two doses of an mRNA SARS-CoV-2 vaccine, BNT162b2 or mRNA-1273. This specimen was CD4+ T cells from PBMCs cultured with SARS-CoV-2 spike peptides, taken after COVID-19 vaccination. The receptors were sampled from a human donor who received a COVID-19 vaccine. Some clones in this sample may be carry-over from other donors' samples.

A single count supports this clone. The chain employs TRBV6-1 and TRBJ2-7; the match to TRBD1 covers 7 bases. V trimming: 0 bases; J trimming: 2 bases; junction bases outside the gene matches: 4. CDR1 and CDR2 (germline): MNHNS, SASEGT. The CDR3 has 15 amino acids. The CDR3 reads CASSEAGQKAYEQYV. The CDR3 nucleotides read TGTGCCAGCAGTGAAGCGGGACAGAAAGCCTACGAGCAGTACGTC.

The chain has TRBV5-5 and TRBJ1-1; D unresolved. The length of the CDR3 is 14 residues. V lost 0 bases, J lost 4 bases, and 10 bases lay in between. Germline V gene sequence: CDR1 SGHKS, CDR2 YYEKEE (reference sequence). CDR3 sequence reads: CASSLGQPSTEAFF. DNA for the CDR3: TGTGCCAGCAGCTTGGGACAACCATCCACTGAAGCTTTCTTT.

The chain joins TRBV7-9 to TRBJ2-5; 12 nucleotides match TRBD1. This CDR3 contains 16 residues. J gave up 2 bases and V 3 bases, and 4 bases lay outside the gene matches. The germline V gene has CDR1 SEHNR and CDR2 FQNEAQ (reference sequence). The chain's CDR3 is CASSFPGQGAQETQYF. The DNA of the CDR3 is TGTGCCAGCAGCTTCCCGGGACAGGGGGCACAAGAGACCCAGTACTTC.